This TCR beta chain was observed in a study of cytotoxic CD8 clonotypes in ibrutinib-treated CLL. Across the whole study: Patient counts were around 12 relapsed/refractory, around 15 treatment-naive and about 17 IGHV unmutated. Partial responses numbered roughly 25 and complete responses 2; after a median around 68 months, roughly 14 stayed remitted and roughly twelve progressed. Findings of the study overall: Age-matched healthy donor levels were exceeded by baseline clonality, which tracked circulating CD8+ T-cell counts.

V lost 1 base to trimming and J lost 5 bases; unmatched junction nucleotides: 6. The V gene's germline CDR1 is MDHEN and CDR2 SYDVKM. CDR3 length equals 15 residues. In regard to this clone: Its antigen remains unidentified.

Produced via immunoSEQ multiplex PCR; TCRdb's table is partial and in-frame only. The sample yields 300,000 or so clones, 67% seen once. This clonotype originated in a human donor with chronic lymphocytic leukemia. The V gene is TRBV28, the J gene TRBJ1-1; the match to TRBD1 covers 8 bases. The specimen comprised PBMCs, sampled after 36 months of ibrutinib treatment. In DNA form, the CDR3 reads TGTGCCAGCAGTTTATCAGCAGGGGGCCAGACTGAAGCTTTCTTT. Its protein product is CASSLSAGGQTEAFF.